This T cell receptor beta chain was obtained from a study of shared clonotypes between healthy human individuals. The ends were cut back, 1 base at V and 3 bases at J, with 12 bases in the middle. The V gene's germline CDR1 is SGDLS and CDR2 YYNGEE. The CDR3 consists of 15 residues. CD4+ cell separation produced CD45RA+ naive and CD45RA-negative memory subsets. Assay used: immunoSEQ multiplex PCR; TCRdb lists only in-frame clones, some missing. The table lists about 1.5 million clones, 96% of them singletons, with approximately 1.1% in the top ten. The material sequenced was naive CD4+ T cells sorted from blood. Subset given: CD45RA+ positively selected. This chain joins TRBV9 and TRBJ2-3, with a weak D call TRBD1 (5 bases). This sequence originates from a man aged 25-45 years in good health. The CDR3, as DNA: TGTGCCAGCAGCGTACTAAGCCAGGGTACAGATACGCAGTATTTT. It codes for CASSVLSQGTDTQYF.